The clone carrying this T cell receptor (beta chain) has a handful of counts. This record belongs to a study of T cell responses to AZD1222 COVID-19 vaccine. Produced via immunoSEQ multiplex PCR; TCRdb's table is partial and in-frame only. The sample records some 120,000 clones, around 85% being singletons. V was clipped by 3 bases and J by 4 bases, with 13 bases between them. Germline lookup yields CDR1 SGDLS and CDR2 YYNGEE. The CDR3 has 14 residues. Sequences were derived from peripheral blood, sampled on day 0 of AZD1222 vaccination. The chain joins TRBV9 to TRBJ1-2; D may be TRBD1 (6 bases). The TCR sequence derives from an adult in good health. CDR3 DNA: TGTGCCAGCAGCGAGGGGGGGGGCACCTATGGCTACACCTTC. It yields the protein CASSEGGGTYGYTF.